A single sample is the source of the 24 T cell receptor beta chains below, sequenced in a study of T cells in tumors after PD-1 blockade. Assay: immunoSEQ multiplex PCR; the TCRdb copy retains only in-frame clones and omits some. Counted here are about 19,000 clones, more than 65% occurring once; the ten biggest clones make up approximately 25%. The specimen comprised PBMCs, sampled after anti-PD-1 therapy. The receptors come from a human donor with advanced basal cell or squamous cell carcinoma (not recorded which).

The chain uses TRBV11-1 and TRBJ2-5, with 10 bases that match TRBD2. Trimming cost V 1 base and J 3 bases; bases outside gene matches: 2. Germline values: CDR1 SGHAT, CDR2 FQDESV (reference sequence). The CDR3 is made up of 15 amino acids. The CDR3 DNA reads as TGTGCCAGCAGCTTAGGGACTAGCGGCAAAGAGACCCAGTACTTC. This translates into CASSLGTSGKETQYF.

The CDR3 DNA sequence: TGTGCCAGCTCCAAGCAGGGTGGGGTTCGCACTGAAGCTTTCTTT. Translated: CASSKQGGVRTEAFF. The rearrangement uses TRBV25-1 and TRBJ1-1, with a weak D call TRBD1 (5 bases). CDR1 is MGHDK, CDR2 SYGVNS, per germline. V was pared by 8 bases and J by 4 bases, with 20 bases between. The CDR3 totals 15 residues.

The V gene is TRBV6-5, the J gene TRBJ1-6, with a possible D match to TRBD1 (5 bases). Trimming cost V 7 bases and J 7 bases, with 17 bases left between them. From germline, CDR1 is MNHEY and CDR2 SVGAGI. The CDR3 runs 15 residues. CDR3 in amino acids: CASIKGDEGNSPLHF. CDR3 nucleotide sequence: TGTGCCAGCATAAAAGGGGACGAGGGGAATTCACCCCTCCACTTT.

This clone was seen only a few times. The CDR3 spells CASSAGLAAKGWYNEQFF. The CDR3 coding sequence is TGTGCCAGCAGTGCAGGACTAGCGGCTAAAGGGTGGTACAATGAGCAGTTCTTC. The chain carries TRBV6-1 and TRBJ2-1; 10 nucleotides match TRBD2. The CDR3 loop spans 18 amino acids. Looked up from germline, CDR1 is MNHNS and CDR2 is SASEGT. J was trimmed by 4 bases and V by 4 bases; bases with no gene match: 13.

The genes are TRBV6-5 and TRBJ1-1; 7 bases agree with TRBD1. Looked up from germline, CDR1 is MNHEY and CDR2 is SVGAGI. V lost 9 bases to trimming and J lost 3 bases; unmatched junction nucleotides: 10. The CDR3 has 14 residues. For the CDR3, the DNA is TGTGCCAGGTTTCTTAACAGGGGTGACACTGAAGCTTTCTTT. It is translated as CARFLNRGDTEAFF.

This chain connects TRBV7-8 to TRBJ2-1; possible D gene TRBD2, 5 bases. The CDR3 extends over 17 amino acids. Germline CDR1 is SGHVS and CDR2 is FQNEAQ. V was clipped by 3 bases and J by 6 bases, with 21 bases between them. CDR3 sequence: CASSFRIVGSRGNEQFF. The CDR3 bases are TGTGCCAGCAGCTTTAGAATCGTTGGGAGTCGGGGCAATGAGCAGTTCTTC.

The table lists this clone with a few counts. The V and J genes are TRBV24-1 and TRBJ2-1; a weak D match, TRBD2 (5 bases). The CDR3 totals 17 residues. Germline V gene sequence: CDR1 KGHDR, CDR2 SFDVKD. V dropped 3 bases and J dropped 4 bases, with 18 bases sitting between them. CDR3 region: CATSDTRTGSGYNEQFF. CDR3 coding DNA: TGTGCCACCAGTGATACCAGGACGGGAAGTGGGTACAATGAGCAGTTCTTC.

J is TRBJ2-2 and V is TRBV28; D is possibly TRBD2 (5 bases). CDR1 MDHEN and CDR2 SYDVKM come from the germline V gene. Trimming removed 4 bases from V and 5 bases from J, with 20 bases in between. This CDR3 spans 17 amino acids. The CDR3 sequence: CASSSPPGSRGTGELFF. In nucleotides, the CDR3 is TGTGCCAGCAGTTCTCCCCCCGGGTCCCGCGGGACCGGGGAGCTGTTTTTT.

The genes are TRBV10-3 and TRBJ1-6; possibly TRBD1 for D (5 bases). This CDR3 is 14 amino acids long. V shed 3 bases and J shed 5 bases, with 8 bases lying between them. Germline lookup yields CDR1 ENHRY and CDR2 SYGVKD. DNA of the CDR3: TGTGCCATCAGTGACCCGGGGGATAATTCACCCCTCCACTTT. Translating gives CAISDPGDNSPLHF.

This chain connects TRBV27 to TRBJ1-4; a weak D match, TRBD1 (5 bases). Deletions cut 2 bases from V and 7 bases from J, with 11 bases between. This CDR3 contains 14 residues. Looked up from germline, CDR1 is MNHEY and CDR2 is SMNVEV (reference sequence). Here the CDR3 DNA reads TGTGCCAGCAGTTTACTGGGACCGGGTGAAAAACTGTTTTTT. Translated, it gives CASSLLGPGEKLFF.

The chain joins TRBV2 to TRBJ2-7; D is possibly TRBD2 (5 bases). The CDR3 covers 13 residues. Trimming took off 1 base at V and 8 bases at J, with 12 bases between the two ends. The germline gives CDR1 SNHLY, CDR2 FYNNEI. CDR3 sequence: CASSEGLATQQYF. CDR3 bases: TGTGCCAGCAGTGAAGGGTTAGCGACCCAGCAGTACTTC.

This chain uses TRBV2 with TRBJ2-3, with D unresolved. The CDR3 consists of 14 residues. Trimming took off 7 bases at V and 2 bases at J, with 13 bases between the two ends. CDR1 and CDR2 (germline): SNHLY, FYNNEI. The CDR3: CASTWAQHTDTQYF. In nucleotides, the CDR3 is TGTGCCAGCACGTGGGCCCAGCACACAGATACGCAGTATTTT.

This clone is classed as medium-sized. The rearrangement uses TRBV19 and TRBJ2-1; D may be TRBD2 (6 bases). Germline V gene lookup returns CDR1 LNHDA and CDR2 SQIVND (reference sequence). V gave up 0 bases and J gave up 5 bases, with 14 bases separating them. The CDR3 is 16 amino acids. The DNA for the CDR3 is TGTGCCAGTAGTATAGATTTCCGGGGCGGGGACAATGAGCAGTTCTTC. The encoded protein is CASSIDFRGGDNEQFF.

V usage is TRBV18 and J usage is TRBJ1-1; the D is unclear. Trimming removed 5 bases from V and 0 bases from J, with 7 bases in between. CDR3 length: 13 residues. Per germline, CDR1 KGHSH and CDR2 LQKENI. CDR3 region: CASSEDMNTEAFF. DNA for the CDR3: TGTGCCAGCTCAGAGGATATGAACACTGAAGCTTTCTTT.

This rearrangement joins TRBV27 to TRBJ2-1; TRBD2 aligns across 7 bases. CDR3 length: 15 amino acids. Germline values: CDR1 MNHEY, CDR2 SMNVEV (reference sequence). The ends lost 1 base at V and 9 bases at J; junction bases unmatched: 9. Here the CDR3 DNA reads TGTGCCAGCAGTTTATTTGCTAGTACGGGGGGTGAGCAGTTCTTC. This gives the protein CASSLFASTGGEQFF.

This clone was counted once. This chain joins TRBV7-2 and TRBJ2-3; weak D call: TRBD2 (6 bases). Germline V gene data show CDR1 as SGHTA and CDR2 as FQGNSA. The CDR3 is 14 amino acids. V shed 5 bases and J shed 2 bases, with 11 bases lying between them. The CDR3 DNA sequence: TGTGCCAGCAGCCCGGGAGACCTCACAGATACGCAGTATTTT. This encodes CASSPGDLTDTQYF.

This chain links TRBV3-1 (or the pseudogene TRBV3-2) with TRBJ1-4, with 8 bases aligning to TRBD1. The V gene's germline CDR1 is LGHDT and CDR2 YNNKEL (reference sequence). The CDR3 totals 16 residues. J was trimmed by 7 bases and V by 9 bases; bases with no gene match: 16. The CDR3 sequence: CASQSDRGGSREKLFF. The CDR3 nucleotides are TGTGCCAGTCAGAGTGACAGGGGAGGAAGTCGTGAAAAACTGTTTTTT.

The CDR3 nucleotides read TGTGCCAGCAGCTTAGAACGGGGTGAGCAGTTCTTC. It translates to CASSLERGEQFF. J is TRBJ2-1 and V is TRBV9, with D tentatively TRBD2 (5 bases). The V end was cut by 4 bases, the J end by 9 bases, with 11 bases between. Germline V gene sequence: CDR1 SGDLS, CDR2 YYNGEE. This CDR3 contains 12 residues.

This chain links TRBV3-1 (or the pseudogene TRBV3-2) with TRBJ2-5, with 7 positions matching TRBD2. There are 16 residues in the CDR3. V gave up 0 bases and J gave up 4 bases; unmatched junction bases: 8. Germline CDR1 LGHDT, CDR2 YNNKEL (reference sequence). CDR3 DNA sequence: TGTGCCAGCAGCCAAGATCTAGCGGCTAGCGGAGAGACCCAGTACTTC. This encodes CASSQDLAASGETQYF.

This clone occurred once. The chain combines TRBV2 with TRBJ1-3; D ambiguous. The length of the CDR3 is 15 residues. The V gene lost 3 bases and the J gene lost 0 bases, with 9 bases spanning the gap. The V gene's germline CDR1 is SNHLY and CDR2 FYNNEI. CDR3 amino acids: CASSESRFSGNTIYF. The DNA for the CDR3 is TGTGCCAGCAGTGAGTCCCGCTTCTCTGGAAACACCATATATTTT.

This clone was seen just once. The CDR3 coding sequence is TGTGCCAGCAGCATTACAGGGGCCCCTTTGAGCGGGAGGACGACAGATACGCAGTATTTT. Protein sequence: CASSITGAPLSGRTTDTQYF. The rearrangement uses TRBV9 and TRBJ2-3; TRBD2 matches 9 bases. The V gene's germline CDR1 is SGDLS and CDR2 YYNGEE. The junction had 21 bases not matched to a gene; V was cut back by 4 bases and J by 3 bases. This CDR3 contains 20 residues.

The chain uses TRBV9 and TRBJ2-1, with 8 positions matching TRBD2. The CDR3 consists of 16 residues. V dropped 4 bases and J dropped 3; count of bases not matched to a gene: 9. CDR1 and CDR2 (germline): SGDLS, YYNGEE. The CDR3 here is CASSLTGGAYYNEQFF. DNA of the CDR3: TGTGCCAGCAGCCTTACGGGAGGGGCCTACTACAATGAGCAGTTCTTC.

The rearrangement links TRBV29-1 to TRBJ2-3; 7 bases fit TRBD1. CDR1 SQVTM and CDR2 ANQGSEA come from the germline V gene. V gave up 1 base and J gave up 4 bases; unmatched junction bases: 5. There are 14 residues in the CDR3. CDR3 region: CSVEGQGQADTQYF. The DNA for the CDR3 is TGCAGCGTTGAAGGACAGGGTCAGGCAGATACGCAGTATTTT.

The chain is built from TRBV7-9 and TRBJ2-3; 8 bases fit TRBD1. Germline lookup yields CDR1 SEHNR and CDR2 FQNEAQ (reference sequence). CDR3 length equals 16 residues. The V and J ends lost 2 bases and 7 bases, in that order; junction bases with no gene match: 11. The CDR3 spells CASSLSDRGHLNTQYF. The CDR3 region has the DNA TGTGCCAGCAGCTTATCCGACAGGGGCCACTTAAATACGCAGTATTTT.